The TCR beta chain under discussion was sequenced for a study of CD8+CD57+ T cells in acquired aplastic anemia (dated by TCRdb to the late 2010s). In the study overall: Extracted DNA from sorted CD4+ and CD8+ cells averaged around 2.9 ug, ranging from about 0.17 to 27.4 ug. Mean read counts for healthy donor samples were roughly 10 million for CD4+ cells and some 12 million for CD8+ cells.

Genomic DNA served as template for TCR beta VDJ combination and CDR3 sequence profiling. An Illumina HiSeq 2000 was used for TCR repertoire sequencing. Concerning the study's data processing: Repertoire assessment relied on Simpson's diversity index, CDR3 size and DJ length profiles, and TRBV/TRBJ rearrangement plots. The most abundant DNA sequence in the deep sequencing data was defined as the immunodominant clone. CDR3 amino acid sequences were checked for sharing across subjects and were also compared against the VDJdb database and published repertoires. TCRdb redid the processing of the public reads, applying fastp at Q25 and MiXCR, and retained in-frame beta chains. All rows with the same CDR3 protein become a single entry with the most common DNA and genes. For this entry, the V and J calls and clone size follow TCRdb and not the study's own pipeline. The sample table contains a few hundred thousand distinct CDR3 sequences; only one count was recorded for under 65% of them. The ten largest account for 25% to 30% of the sample.

As regards this clonotype: Its antigen is not yet known. No base qualities exist here, and no much larger clone lies one base off it.

In this study, sorted CD4+ and CD8+ T cells from the blood of healthy subjects and of severe aplastic anemia patients had their TCR repertoires deep-sequenced. Ficoll-Paque density gradient centrifugation was used to isolate peripheral blood mononuclear cells. Before DNA extraction, CD4+ and CD8+ T cells were sorted by FACS or by magnetic beads. Here is what the overall study found, with its caveats: CD8+ Simpson's diversity did not differ significantly between patients and healthy controls (P=0.060). Twenty-nine CD8+ CDR3 sequences were found to be shared between patients and controls, but these sequences appeared to be highly expressed in patients and within the immunodominant clones of the patients.

What was sequenced was sorted CD4+, CD8+, or CD8+CD57+ T cells (not recorded which) from PBMCs. The origin of this receptor is a human donor in good health.

The DNA reads as follows: TGTGCCAGCAGTCCCTACAGGTTCTTC. It translates to CASSPYRFF. The V and J genes are TRBV6-2 or TRBV6-3 and TRBJ2-1; the D gene is unclear. The germline V gene sets CDR1 to MNHEY and CDR2 to SVGEGT. At the junction V is shortened by 5 bases and J by 15 bases, with 8 bases in between. Reading from cysteine to phenylalanine, the CDR3 counts 9 amino acids. Just CDR3 DNA is preserved here, 27 bases in frame from base 1.